This TCR beta chain appears in the sequencing data of a study of blood T cell repertoires in COVID-19. For the study at large: The United States, Italy and Spain provided the acute and convalescent COVID-19 samples. PBMCs, B-cell-depleted T cells, or T cells provided the cDNA or gDNA that made up the material.

In the authors' workflow: Quantification of nucleated cells was approximated via reference gene primer amplification. The repertoire was sequenced with immunoSEQ multiplex PCR; TCRdb's copy has only in-frame clones and lacks some. The V and J calls and clone size were taken over from that table, and D and trimming were inferred from the DNA. The sample contains some 120,000 clones, 85% to 90% of which appear only once. This clonotype was sampled from a human donor in a cohort sampled during active COVID-19. The specimen was peripheral blood.

CDR3 sequence (DNA): TGCGCCAGCAGCTTGGATCCTAGCGGAGCCAATGAGCAGTTCTTC. Amino acid sequence: CASSLDPSGANEQFF. J is TRBJ2-1 and V is TRBV5-1, with 7 bases identical to TRBD2. Trimming removed 0 bases from V and 6 bases from J; junction bases left unmatched: 6. CDR1 is SGHRS and CDR2 is YFSETQ in the germline V gene. CDR3 length: 15 residues.